This T cell receptor beta chain is from a study of glioma-infiltrating T cells. Study results and limitations: Above-expected tissue-blood divergence occurred in all gliomas, most in low-grade ones. Only very few CDR3 sequences appeared in both tissue and blood.

About this clonotype: Its antigen is as yet unknown.

Using RNA template, CDR3s of TCR alpha and beta were amplified with iRepertoire arm-PCR. One-step reverse transcription and amplification started from approximately 100-400 ng of tissue mRNA or PBMC total RNA. Each CDR3 protein gets one entry after TCRdb re-called the multiplex PCR reads with MiXCR. The data hold about 190,000 distinct CDR3 sequences, with about 32% observed a single time. This CDR3 is built from 14 residues. Germline assignment: CDR1 MNHEY and CDR2 SVGAGI. The V segment lost 7 bases and the J segment 1 base; nucleotides outside the gene matches: 6. The chain links TRBV6-5 to TRBJ2-5; 7 nucleotides match TRBD2. This sequence originates from a human donor with low-grade glioma or glioblastoma, undergoing nonglioma brain surgery, or in good health (not recorded which). What was sequenced was glioma tissue, nonneoplastic brain tissue, or PBMCs (not recorded which). In DNA, the CDR3 is TGTGCCAGCATTCTTACTAGCGTCCAAGAGACCCAGTACTTC. It yields the protein CASILTSVQETQYF.